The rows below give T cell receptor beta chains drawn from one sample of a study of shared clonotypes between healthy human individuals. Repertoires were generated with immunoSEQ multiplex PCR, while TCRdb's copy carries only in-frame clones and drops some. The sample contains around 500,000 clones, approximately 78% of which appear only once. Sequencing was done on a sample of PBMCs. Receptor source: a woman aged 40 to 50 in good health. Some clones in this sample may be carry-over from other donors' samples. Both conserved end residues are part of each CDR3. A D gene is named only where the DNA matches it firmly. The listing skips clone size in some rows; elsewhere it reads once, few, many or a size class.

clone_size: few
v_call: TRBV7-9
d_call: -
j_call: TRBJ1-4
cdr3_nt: TGTGCCAGCAGCCCCAAGATAGGACGGATTAATGAAAAACTGTTTTTT
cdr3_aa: CASSPKIGRINEKLFF

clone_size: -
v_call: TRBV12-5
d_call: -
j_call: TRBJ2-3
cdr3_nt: TGTGCTAGTGGTTTGGACTCACTTGATACAGATACGCAGTATTTT
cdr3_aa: CASGLDSLDTDTQYF

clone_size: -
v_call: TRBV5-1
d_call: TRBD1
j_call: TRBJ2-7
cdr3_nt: TGCGCCAGCAGCCCGAGACAGGGTCCCTACTACGAGCAGTACTTC
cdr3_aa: CASSPRQGPYYEQYF

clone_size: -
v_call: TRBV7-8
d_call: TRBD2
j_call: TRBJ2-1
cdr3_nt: TGTGCCAGCAGCTCCGGGAGGGCCGGTTACAATGAGCAGTTCTTC
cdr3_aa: CASSSGRAGYNEQFF

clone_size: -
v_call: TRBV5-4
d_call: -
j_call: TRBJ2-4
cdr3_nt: TGTGCCAGCAGCTTGGGGGGGGCAGTTAAAAACATTCAGTACTTC
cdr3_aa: CASSLGGAVKNIQYF

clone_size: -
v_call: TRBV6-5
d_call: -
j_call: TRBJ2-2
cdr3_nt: TGTGCCAGCAAGGGCAGGATGAACACCGGGGAGCTGTTTTTT
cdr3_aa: CASKGRMNTGELFF

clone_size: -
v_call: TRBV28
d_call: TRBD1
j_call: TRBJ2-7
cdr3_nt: TGTGCCAGCACCTCACTGCGAGGGACAGAGTACTTC
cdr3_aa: CASTSLRGTEYF

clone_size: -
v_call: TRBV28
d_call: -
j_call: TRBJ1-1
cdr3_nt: TGTGCCAGCAGTTTACCAGCCGGGCAGAGTGAAGCTTTCTTT
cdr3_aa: CASSLPAGQSEAFF

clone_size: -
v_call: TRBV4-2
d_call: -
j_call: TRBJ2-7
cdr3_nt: TGTGCCAGCAGCCCCCGGGGTCAGCCATCCTACGAGCAGTACTTC
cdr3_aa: CASSPRGQPSYEQYF

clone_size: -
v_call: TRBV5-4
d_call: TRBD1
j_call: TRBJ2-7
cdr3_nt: TGTGCCAGCAGATTTCAGGGGGCCTACGAGCAGTACTTC
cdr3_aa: CASRFQGAYEQYF

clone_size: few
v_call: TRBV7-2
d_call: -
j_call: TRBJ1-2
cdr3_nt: TGTGCCAGCAGCTTAGAAGTGGGTAACTATGGCTACACCTTC
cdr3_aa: CASSLEVGNYGYTF

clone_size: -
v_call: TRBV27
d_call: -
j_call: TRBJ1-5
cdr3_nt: TGTGCCAGCAGTACCCGGAGGGGGCCCCAGCATTTT
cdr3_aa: CASSTRRGPQHF

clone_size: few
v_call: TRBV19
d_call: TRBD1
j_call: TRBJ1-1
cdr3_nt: TGTGCCAGTAGTATCAGGGGGCGAGGCACTGAAGCTTTCTTT
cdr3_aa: CASSIRGRGTEAFF

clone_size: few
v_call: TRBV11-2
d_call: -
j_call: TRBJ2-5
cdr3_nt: TGTGCCAGCAGTTCTGTACCCCACCAAGAGACCCAGTACTTC
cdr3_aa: CASSSVPHQETQYF

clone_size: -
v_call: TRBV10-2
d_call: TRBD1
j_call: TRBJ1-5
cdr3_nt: TGCGCCAGCAGTGAGGACGGACAGGGTGATCAGCCCCAGCATTTT
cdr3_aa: CASSEDGQGDQPQHF

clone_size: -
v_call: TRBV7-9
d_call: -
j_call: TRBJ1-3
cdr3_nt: TGTGCCAGCAGCGGGGACCGAAGCTCTGGAAACACCATATATTTT
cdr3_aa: CASSGDRSSGNTIYF

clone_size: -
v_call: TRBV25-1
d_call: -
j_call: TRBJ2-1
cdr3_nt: TGTGCCAGCAGTCCCCTCCACGGTAGGAGCTCCTACAATGAGCAGTTCTTC
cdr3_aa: CASSPLHGRSSYNEQFF

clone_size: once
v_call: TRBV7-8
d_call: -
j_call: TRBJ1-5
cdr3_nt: TGTGCCAGCAGCTTGGGCAGGGTAAATCAGCCCCAGCATTTT
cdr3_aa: CASSLGRVNQPQHF

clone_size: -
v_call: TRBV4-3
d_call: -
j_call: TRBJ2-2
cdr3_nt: TGCGCCAGCAGCCAAGATCGGAATGGGCCCTCGAACACCGGGGAGCTGTTTTTT
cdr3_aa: CASSQDRNGPSNTGELFF

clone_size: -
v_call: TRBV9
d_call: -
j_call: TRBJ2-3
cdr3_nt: TGTGCCAGCAGCGTAGAGGCTTGGGATACGCAGTATTTT
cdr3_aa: CASSVEAWDTQYF

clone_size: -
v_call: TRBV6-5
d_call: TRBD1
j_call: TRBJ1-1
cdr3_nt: TGTGCCAGCAGGAGCATACGACAGGGGGGAGGTTTCTTT
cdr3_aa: CASRSIRQGGGFF

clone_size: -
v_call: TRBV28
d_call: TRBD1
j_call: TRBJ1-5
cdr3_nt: TGTGCCAGCAGTCAGCGACAGGGGTTTTATCAGCCCCAGCATTTT
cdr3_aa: CASSQRQGFYQPQHF

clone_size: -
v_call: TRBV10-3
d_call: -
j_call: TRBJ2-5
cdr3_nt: TGTGCCATCAGCCCTTGGGCTGCCGGGATGGAGACCCAGTACTTC
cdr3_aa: CAISPWAAGMETQYF

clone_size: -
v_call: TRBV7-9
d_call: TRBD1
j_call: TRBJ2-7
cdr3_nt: TGTGCCAGCAGCCCCCCGATCTGGGACAGAACCTACGAGCAGTACTTC
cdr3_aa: CASSPPIWDRTYEQYF

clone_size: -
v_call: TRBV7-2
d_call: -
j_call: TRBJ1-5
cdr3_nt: TGTGCCAGCAGCCCGAATAGCAATCAGCCCCAGCATTTT
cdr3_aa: CASSPNSNQPQHF

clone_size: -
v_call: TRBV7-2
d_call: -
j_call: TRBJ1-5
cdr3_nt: TGTGCCAGCAGCTTAAGGGGGGGTGTAGGTCAGCCCCAGCATTTT
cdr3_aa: CASSLRGGVGQPQHF

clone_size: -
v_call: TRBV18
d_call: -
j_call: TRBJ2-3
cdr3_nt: TGTGCCAGCTCGCTACAGGGTCCAGATACGCAGTATTTT
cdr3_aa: CASSLQGPDTQYF